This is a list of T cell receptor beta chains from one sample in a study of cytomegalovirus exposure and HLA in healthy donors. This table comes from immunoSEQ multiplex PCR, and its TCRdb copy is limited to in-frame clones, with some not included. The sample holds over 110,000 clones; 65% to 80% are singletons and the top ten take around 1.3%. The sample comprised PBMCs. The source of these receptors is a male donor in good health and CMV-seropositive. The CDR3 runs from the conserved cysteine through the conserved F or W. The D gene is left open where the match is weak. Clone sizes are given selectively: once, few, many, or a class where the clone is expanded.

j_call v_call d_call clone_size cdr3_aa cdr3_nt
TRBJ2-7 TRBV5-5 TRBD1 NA CASSRLPGQGGEQYF TGTGCCAGCAGCCGACTCCCGGGACAGGGCGGAGAGCAGTACTTC
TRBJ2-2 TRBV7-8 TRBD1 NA CASSLMGQGNTGELFF TGTGCCAGCAGCTTAATGGGACAGGGGAACACCGGGGAGCTGTTTTTT
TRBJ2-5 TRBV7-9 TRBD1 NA CSSSSIDRVVSETQYF TGTTCCAGCAGCTCGATTGACAGGGTTGTTTCGGAGACCCAGTACTTC
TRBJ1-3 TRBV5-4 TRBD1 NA CASSSGQGNWNTIYF TGTGCCAGCAGCTCCGGACAGGGAAATTGGAACACCATATATTTT
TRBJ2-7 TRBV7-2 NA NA CASSLVTGNEQYF TGTGCCAGCAGCTTGGTGACCGGGAACGAGCAGTACTTC
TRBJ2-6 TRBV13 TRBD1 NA CASSFSTGTAISGANVLTF TGTGCCAGCAGCTTCTCGACCGGGACAGCCATCTCTGGGGCCAACGTCCTGACTTTC
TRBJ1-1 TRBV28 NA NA CASSADAQRKAFF TGTGCCAGCAGTGCGGATGCGCAGCGCAAAGCTTTCTTT
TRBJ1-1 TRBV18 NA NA CASSPPGIGEAFF TGTGCCAGCTCACCGCCAGGGATTGGTGAAGCTTTCTTT
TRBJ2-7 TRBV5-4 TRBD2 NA CASSLAGGLYEQYF TGTGCCAGCAGCTTAGCGGGAGGGCTCTACGAGCAGTACTTC
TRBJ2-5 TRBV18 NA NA CASSPQNVRGQETQYF TGTGCCAGCTCACCACAGAATGTTAGGGGCCAAGAGACCCAGTACTTC
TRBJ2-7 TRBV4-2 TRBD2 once CASSRGGGAREQYF TGTGCCAGCAGCCGGGGCGGGGGGGCACGGGAGCAGTACTTC
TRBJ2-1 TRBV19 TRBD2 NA CASSQDGAGNNEQFF TGTGCCAGTAGTCAGGACGGAGCGGGGAACAATGAGCAGTTCTTC
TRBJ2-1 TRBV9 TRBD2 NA CASSVSGTPYNEQFF TGTGCCAGCAGCGTGAGCGGGACCCCTTACAATGAGCAGTTCTTC
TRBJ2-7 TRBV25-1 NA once CASSEGWRGLYEQYF TGTGCCAGCAGTGAAGGGTGGAGGGGCCTCTACGAGCAGTACTTC
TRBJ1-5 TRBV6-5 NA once CASSYSDSSNQPQHF TGTGCCAGCAGTTACTCCGACAGTAGCAATCAGCCCCAGCATTTT
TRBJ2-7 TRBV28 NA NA CASSSRTAGQYF TGTGCCAGCAGTTCCAGGACTGCAGGGCAGTACTTC
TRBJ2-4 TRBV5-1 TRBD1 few CASSLAARTGSWDIQYF TGCGCCAGCAGCTTGGCCGCTCGGACAGGGTCATGGGACATTCAGTACTTC
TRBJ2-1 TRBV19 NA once CASSPGWGLDEQFF TGTGCCAGTAGCCCAGGGTGGGGTTTGGATGAGCAGTTCTTC
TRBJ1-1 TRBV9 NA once CASSESGNSHTEAFF TGTGCCAGCAGCGAATCAGGGAATTCCCACACTGAAGCTTTCTTT
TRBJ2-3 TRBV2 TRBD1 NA CASSARGDRGHWDTQYF TGTGCCAGCAGTGCGAGGGGGGACAGGGGGCATTGGGATACGCAGTATTTT
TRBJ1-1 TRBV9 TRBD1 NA CASSFRADGDSLFTEAFF TGTGCCAGCAGCTTTAGAGCGGACGGGGACAGCCTCTTCACTGAAGCTTTCTTT